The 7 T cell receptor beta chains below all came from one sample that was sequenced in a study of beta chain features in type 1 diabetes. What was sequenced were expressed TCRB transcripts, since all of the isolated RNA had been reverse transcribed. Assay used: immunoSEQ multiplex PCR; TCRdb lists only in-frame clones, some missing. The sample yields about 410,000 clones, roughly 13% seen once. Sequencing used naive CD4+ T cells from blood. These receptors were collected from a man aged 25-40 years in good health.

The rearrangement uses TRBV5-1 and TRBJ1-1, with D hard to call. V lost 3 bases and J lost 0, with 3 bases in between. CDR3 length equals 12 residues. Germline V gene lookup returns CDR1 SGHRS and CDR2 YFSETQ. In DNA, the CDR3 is TGCGCCAGCAGCTCAGTGAACACTGAAGCTTTCTTT. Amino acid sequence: CASSSVNTEAFF.

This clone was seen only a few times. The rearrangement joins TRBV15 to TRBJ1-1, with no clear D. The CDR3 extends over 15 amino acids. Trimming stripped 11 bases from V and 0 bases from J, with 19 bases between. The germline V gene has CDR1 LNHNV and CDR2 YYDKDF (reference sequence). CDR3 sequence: CAPLSRATLNTEAFF. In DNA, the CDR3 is TGTGCCCCATTGAGCCGGGCTACATTGAACACTGAAGCTTTCTTT.

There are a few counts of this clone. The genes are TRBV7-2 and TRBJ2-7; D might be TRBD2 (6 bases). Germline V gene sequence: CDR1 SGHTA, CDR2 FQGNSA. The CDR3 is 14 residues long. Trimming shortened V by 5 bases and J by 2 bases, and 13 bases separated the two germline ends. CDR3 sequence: CASSPRSGAYEQYV. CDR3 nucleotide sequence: TGTGCCAGCAGCCCGCGCTCGGGGGCCTACGAGCAGTACGTC.

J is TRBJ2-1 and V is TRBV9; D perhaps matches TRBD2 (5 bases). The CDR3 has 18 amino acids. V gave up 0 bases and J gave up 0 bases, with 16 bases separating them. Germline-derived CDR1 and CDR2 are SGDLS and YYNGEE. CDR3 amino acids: CASSVGGGPGSSYNEQFF. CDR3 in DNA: TGTGCCAGCAGCGTAGGAGGAGGTCCGGGGAGCTCCTACAATGAGCAGTTCTTC.

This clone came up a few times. CDR3 residues: CASSSTGTSGYNEQFF. The CDR3, as DNA: TGTGCCAGCAGCTCCACCGGGACTAGCGGATACAATGAGCAGTTCTTC. The chain is built from TRBV7-2 and TRBJ2-1, with 11 bases identical to TRBD2. This CDR3 is built from 16 residues. The J segment lost 4 bases and the V segment lost 4 bases, leaving 6 bases of the junction unmatched. Germline V gene sequence: CDR1 SGHTA, CDR2 FQGNSA.

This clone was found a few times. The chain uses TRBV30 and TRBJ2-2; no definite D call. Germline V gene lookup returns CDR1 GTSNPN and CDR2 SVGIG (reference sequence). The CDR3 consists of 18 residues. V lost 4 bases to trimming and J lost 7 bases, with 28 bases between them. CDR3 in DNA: TGTGCCTGGACCCCTCAGCCCAGTTTACCAGCCTCCAGCGGGGAGCTGTTTTTT. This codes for CAWTPQPSLPASSGELFF.

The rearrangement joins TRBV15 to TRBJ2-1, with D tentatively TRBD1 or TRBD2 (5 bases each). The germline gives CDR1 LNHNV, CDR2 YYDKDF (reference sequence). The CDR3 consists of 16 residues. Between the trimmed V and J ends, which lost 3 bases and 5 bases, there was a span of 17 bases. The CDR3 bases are TGTGCCACCAGCAGGAACCTAGCCCCGGGGCACAATGAGCAGTTCTTC. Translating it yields CATSRNLAPGHNEQFF.